What follows are 18 T cell receptor beta chains derived from one specimen sequenced in a study of tumor and adjacent non-tumor tissue in lung cancer. RNA was extracted from bulk tissue without any cell sorting. Three rounds of nested PCR, following a modified ARM-PCR protocol, produced the TCRbeta library. In TCRdb, the multiplex PCR reads were re-called with MiXCR into one record per CDR3 protein. The sample yields tens of thousands of distinct CDR3 sequences, roughly 80% seen once. The material sequenced was lung tumor tissue. The receptor source for this set is a woman between 45 and 65 years old with non-small cell lung cancer.

A word on this clonotype: The CDR3 does not close with the conserved phenylalanine or tryptophan, likely indicating a read error. The chain carries TRBV6-1 and TRBJ2-5; D perhaps matches TRBD1 (6 bases). Trimming cost V 1 base and J 7 bases, with 13 bases left between them. Germline values: CDR1 MNHNS, CDR2 SASEGT. The CDR3 loop spans 14 amino acids. CDR3 residues: CASSEGPGDGTQYY. The CDR3 coding sequence is TGTGCCAGCAGTGAAGGCCCAGGGGATGGGACCCAGTACTAC.

In the case of this clonotype: The CDR3 ends on some other residue instead of the conserved phenylalanine or tryptophan, so this is likely a read error. J is TRBJ1-2 and V is TRBV12-3 or TRBV12-4, with TRBD1 matching over 9 bases. This CDR3 contains 13 residues. The chain's CDR3 is CTSSIDRGMNYTL. The CDR3 DNA reads TGTACCAGCAGCATCGACAGGGGGATGAACTACACCTTA.

The genes are TRBV20-1 and TRBJ1-1; the D gene is possibly TRBD1 (5 bases). The CDR3 covers 13 residues. V lost 7 bases, J lost 4 bases, and 16 bases lay in between. The germline gives CDR1 DFQATT, CDR2 SNEGSKA (reference sequence). DNA for the CDR3: TGCAGTGTTTCGACAGTGAGGGGCACTGAAGCTTTCTTT. Protein product: CSVSTVRGTEAFF.

The chain combines TRBV5-5 with TRBJ1-3, with D perhaps TRBD1 (6 bases). Germline CDR1 is SGHKS and CDR2 is YYEKEE (reference sequence). The CDR3 spans 15 residues. V was shortened by 2 bases and J by 4 bases, with 13 bases between the two germline ends. The CDR3 is CASSFDRMRGNTIYF. The CDR3 DNA sequence: TGTGCCAGCAGCTTCGACAGGATGAGAGGAAACACCATATATTTT.

Of note for this clonotype: An end of the junction differs from the germline gene, which may be a read error. The CDR3 DNA follows: TGTGCTAGCAGTCTAGGGACATCTTACAATGAGCAGTTCTTC. Translated, it gives CASSLGTSYNEQFF. This chain links TRBV28 with TRBJ2-1; possibly TRBD1 for D (6 bases). Per the germline V gene, CDR1 is MDHEN and CDR2 is SYDVKM. The CDR3 totals 14 residues.

Worth noting for this clonotype: A much larger clone differs by one base, so this may be a read error. Without the conserved terminal phenylalanine or tryptophan, this CDR3 likely stems from a read error. CDR3 sequence (DNA): TGCGCCAGCAGCCTCGAGACAGGACGCAACACCGGGGAGCTGTTTCTT. This codes for CASSLETGRNTGELFL. The chain employs TRBV5-1 and TRBJ2-2; a weak D match, TRBD1 (6 bases). V gave up 4 bases and J gave up 2 bases, with 15 bases separating them. From germline, CDR1 is SGHRS and CDR2 YFSETQ. This CDR3 spans 16 amino acids.

About this clonotype: Its ends do not fully match the called genes, so a read error is possible. This chain links TRBV11-3 with TRBJ1-1, with D unclear. Germline V gene sequence: CDR1 SGHNT, CDR2 YENEEA. CDR3 length equals 15 residues. CDR3 in amino acids: CASNLDTEEGTEVFF. The CDR3 DNA sequence: TGTGCCAGCAACTTAGATACCGAGGAGGGCACTGAAGTTTTCTTT.

This clonotype is classed as medium-sized. V and J are TRBV4-2 and TRBJ2-1; 9 bases map to TRBD2. CDR1 LGHNA and CDR2 YNFKEQ come from the germline V gene. Trimming cost V 0 bases and J 3 bases; bases outside gene matches: 6. The CDR3 loop spans 17 amino acids. The CDR3 coding sequence is TGTGCCAGCAGCCAAGAAATTTATAGCGGGAGCTACAATGAGCAGTTCTTC. Protein sequence: CASSQEIYSGSYNEQFF.

A word on this clonotype: The junction and the germline gene differ at one end; a read error may be behind it. This sequence joins TRBV28 and TRBJ2-1; TRBD1 or TRBD2 may be the D gene (6 bases each). Germline values: CDR1 MDHEN, CDR2 SYDVKM. The CDR3 covers 15 residues. The CDR3 spells CASNTEGGHIDEQFF. As DNA, the CDR3 is TGTGCCAGCAACACGGAAGGGGGGCACATCGATGAACAGTTCTTC.

Notes on this clonotype: A read error may account for a junction end that differs from germline. J is TRBJ1-1 and V is TRBV4-1, with D possibly matching TRBD1 (6 bases). Germline CDR1 and CDR2: MGHRA and YSYEKL. The CDR3 is 16 residues long. CDR3 amino acids: CACNQDRYRANTEAFF. CDR3 bases: TGTGCCTGCAACCAAGATCGTTACAGGGCGAACACCGAAGCTTTCTTT.

This clonotype was counted once. A junction end diverges from the germline sequence, so it may reflect a read error. The chain recombines TRBV28 with TRBJ2-4, with TRBD1 as a possible D gene (6 bases). Germline V CDR1 and CDR2: MDHEN, SYDVKM. The CDR3 is 14 amino acids. The CDR3 coding sequence is TGTGCCAGCAGTAAAGAAGGGGCGAGGGACATTCAGTGTTTC. It codes for CASSKEGARDIQCF.

This clonotype has just a few counts. The chain has TRBV7-2 and TRBJ1-2, with 9 bases aligning to TRBD1. This CDR3 has 13 amino acids. The V gene's germline CDR1 is SGHTA and CDR2 FQGNSA. J was trimmed by 6 bases and V by 1 base; bases with no gene match: 0. CDR3 sequence: CASSLGTGDGYTF. CDR3 DNA sequence: TGTGCCAGCAGCTTAGGGACAGGGGATGGCTACACCTTC.

With respect to this clonotype: Sequence at one end of the junction differs from germline and may be a read error. This rearrangement joins TRBV12-3 or TRBV12-4 to TRBJ1-2; D unclear. The CDR3 loop spans 14 amino acids. The CDR3 bases are TGTGCCAACAGTCCGACAAATAAGAATTATGGCTACACCTTC. It yields the protein CANSPTNKNYGYTF.

For this clonotype: At one end the junction does not follow the germline gene, possibly because of a read error. This sequence joins TRBV11-2 and TRBJ2-1, with D tentatively TRBD2 (6 bases). Per the germline V gene, CDR1 is SGHAT and CDR2 is FQNNGV. The CDR3 runs 17 residues. DNA of the CDR3: TGTGCCAGTACCCCAGAGGGCGGGGCAAGCTCCTACGATGAGCAGTTCTTC. Its protein is CASTPEGGASSYDEQFF.

By sample share, this clonotype is medium-sized. The chain recombines TRBV4-2 with TRBJ2-3, with 11 bases lining up with TRBD2. The CDR3 has 20 residues. V was pared by 0 bases and J by 4 bases, with 15 bases of the junction left unmatched. The germline gives CDR1 LGHNA, CDR2 YNFKEQ. This CDR3 is CASSQDVIISGRADADTQYF. Written as DNA, the CDR3 is TGTGCCAGCAGCCAAGATGTGATCATTAGCGGGAGGGCCGACGCAGATACGCAGTATTTT.

Concerning this clonotype itself: The junction shows a germline mismatch at one end, possibly a read error. The V call is TRBV20-1, the J call TRBJ1-6; maybe TRBD1 (5 bases). CDR1 is DFQATT and CDR2 is SNEGSKA in the germline V gene (reference sequence). This CDR3 is built from 20 residues. This CDR3 reads CSALRTGVVSRAEQGSPLHF. CDR3 sequence (DNA): TGTAGCGCTCTACGGACTGGGGTCGTGTCTCGGGCGGAGCAGGGATCACCCCTCCACTTT.

Remarks on this clonotype: An end of the junction differs from the germline gene, which may be a read error. The J gene is TRBJ2-7, the V gene TRBV6-2 or TRBV6-3; D is ambiguous. The CDR3 sequence is 15 residues long. Germline V gene lookup returns CDR1 MNHEY and CDR2 SVGEGT. The CDR3, as DNA: TGTGCCAGGAGTTACTCGTGGGCCAACTCCTACGAGCAATACTTC. Its protein product is CARSYSWANSYEQYF.

A word on this clonotype: Compared with germline, one end of the junction differs, possibly owing to a read error. The rearrangement links TRBV10-1 to TRBJ2-3; no clear D. Germline V CDR1 and CDR2: WNHNN, SYGVQD (reference sequence). The CDR3 length is 15 residues. CDR3: CAGSESWAGTDTQYF. CDR3 nucleotides: TGCGCCGGCAGTGAGTCTTGGGCAGGCACAGATACTCAGTATTTT.